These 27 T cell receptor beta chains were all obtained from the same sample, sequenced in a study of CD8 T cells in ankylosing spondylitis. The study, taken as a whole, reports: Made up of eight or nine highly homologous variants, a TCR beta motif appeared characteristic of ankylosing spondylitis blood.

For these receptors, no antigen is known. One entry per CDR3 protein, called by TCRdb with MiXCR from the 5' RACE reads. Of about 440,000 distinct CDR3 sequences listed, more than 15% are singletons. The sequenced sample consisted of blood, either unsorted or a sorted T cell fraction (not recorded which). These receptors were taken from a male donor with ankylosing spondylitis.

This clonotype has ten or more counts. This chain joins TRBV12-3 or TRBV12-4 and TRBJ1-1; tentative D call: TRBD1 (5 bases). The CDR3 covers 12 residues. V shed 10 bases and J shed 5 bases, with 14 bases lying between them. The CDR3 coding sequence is TGTGCCACAATAAAGGGGTATACTGAAGCTTTCTTT. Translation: CATIKGYTEAFF.

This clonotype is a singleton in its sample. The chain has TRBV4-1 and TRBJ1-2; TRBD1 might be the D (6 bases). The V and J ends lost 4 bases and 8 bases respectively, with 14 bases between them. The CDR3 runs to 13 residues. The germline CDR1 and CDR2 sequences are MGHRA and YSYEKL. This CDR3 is CASSPPDRRGYTF. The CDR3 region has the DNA TGCGCCAGCAGCCCACCAGACAGGCGAGGCTACACCTTC.

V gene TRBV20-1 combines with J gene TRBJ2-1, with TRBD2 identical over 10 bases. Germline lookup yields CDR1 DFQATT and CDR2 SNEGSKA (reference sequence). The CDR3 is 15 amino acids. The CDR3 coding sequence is TGCAGCGCGCCGGGGGGGACTAGCGTATACAATGAGCAGTTCTTC. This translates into CSAPGGTSVYNEQFF.

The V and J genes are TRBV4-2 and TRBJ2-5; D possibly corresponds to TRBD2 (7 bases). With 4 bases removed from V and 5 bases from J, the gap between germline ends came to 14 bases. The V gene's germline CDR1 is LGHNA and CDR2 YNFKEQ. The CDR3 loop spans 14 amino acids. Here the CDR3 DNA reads TGTGCCAGCAGCCTGGGGGGGCTGAGCGAGACCCAGTACTTC. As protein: CASSLGGLSETQYF.

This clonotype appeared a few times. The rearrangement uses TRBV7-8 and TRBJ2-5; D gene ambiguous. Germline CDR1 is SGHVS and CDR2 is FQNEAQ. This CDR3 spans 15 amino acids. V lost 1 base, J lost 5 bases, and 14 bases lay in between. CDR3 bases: TGTGCCAGCAGCTTAGTCTTACAAAGGTGGGAGACCCAGTACTTC. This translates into CASSLVLQRWETQYF.

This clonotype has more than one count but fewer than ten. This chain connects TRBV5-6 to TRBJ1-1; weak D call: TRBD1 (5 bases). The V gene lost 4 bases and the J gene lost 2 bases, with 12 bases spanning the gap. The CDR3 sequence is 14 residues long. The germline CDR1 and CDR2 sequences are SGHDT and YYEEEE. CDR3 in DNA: TGTGCCAGCAGCCCTTGGACACCAAACACTGAAGCTTTCTTT. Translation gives CASSPWTPNTEAFF.

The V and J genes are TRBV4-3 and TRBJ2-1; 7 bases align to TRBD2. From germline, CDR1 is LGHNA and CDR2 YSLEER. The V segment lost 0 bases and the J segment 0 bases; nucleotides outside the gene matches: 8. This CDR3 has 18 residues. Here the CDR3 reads CASSQELGAGSSYNEQFF. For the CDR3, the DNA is TGCGCCAGCAGCCAAGAATTGGGAGCGGGAAGCTCCTACAATGAGCAGTTCTTC.

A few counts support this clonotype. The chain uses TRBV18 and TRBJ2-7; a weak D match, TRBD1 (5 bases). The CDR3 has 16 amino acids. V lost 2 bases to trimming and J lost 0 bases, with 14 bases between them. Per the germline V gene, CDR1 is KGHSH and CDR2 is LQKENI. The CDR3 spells CASSPTQGRASYEQYF. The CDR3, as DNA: TGTGCCAGCTCACCAACTCAGGGTAGGGCCTCCTACGAGCAGTACTTC.

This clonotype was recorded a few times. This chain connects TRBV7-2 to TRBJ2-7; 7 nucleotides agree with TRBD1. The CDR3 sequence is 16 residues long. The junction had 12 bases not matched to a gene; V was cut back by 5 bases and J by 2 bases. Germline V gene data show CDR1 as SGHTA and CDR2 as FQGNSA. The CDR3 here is CASSPARTGRAYEQYF. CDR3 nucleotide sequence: TGTGCCAGCAGCCCCGCACGGACAGGTCGGGCCTACGAGCAGTACTTC.

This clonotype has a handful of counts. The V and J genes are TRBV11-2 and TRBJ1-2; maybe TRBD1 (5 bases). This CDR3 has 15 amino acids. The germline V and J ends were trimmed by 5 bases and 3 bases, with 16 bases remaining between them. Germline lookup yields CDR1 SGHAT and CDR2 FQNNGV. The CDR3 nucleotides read TGTGCCAGCAGCCCAAGAGCGCAGGGATACTATGGCTACACCTTC. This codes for CASSPRAQGYYGYTF.

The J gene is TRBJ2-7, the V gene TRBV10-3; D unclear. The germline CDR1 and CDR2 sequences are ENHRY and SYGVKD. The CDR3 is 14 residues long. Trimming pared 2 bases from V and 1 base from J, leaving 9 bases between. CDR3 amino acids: CAISEQKGSYEQYF. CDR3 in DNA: TGTGCCATCAGTGAGCAAAAGGGATCCTACGAGCAGTACTTC.

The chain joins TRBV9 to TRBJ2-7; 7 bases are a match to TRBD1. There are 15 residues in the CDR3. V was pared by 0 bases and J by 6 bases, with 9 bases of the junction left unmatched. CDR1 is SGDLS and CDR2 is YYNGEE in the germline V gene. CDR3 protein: CASSVGNRGRGEQYF. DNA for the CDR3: TGTGCCAGCAGCGTAGGAAACAGGGGCCGGGGCGAGCAGTACTTC. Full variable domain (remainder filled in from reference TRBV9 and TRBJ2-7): DSGVTQTPKHLITATGQRVTLRCSPRSGDLSVYWYQQSLDQGLQFLIQYYNGEERAKGNILERFSAQQFPDLHSELNLSSLELGDSALYFCASSVGNRGRGEQYFGPGTRLTVT.

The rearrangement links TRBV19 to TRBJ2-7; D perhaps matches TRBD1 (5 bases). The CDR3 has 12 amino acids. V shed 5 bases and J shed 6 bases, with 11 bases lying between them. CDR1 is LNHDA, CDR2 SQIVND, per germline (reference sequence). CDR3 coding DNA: TGTGCCAGTAGTCACAGGCCGGGCGAGCAGTACTTC. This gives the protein CASSHRPGEQYF.

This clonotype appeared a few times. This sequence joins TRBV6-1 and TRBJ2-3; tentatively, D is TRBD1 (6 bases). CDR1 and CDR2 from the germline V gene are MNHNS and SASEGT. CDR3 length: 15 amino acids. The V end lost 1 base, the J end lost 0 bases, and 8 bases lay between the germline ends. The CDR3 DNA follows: TGTGCCAGCAGTGAAGTGGACAGAAGCACAGATACGCAGTATTTT. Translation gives CASSEVDRSTDTQYF.

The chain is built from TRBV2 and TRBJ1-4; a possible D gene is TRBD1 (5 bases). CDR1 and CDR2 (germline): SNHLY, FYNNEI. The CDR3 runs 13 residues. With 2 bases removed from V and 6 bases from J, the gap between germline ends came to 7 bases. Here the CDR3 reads CASSEWGYEKLFF. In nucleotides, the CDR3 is TGTGCCAGCAGTGAATGGGGGTATGAAAAACTGTTTTTT.

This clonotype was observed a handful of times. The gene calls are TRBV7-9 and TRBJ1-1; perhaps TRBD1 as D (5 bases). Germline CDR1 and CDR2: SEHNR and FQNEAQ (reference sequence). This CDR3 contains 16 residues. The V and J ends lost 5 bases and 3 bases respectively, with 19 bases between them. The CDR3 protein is CASSAGPQGKHTEAFF. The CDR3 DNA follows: TGTGCCAGCAGCGCCGGCCCCCAGGGTAAGCACACTGAAGCTTTCTTT.

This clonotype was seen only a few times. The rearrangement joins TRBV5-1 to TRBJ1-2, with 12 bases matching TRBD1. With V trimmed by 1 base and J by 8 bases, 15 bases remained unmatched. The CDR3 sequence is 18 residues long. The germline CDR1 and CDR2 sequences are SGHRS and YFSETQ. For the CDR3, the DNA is TGCGCCAGCAGCTTGTCAGGGGACAGGGGGCGATCGGTGGCCGGCTACACCTTC. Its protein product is CASSLSGDRGRSVAGYTF.

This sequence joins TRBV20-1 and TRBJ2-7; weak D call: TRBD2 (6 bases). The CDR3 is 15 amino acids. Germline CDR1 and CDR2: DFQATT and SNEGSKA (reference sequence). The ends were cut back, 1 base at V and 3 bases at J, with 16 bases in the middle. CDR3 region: CSARVATSYSYEQYF. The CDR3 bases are TGCAGTGCTAGAGTTGCGACTAGTTACAGCTACGAGCAGTACTTC.

Here the CDR3 DNA reads TGCGCCAGCAGCCCGGGTCTTAGAGGGATACTTCGCCAGCCCCAGCATTTT. It encodes CASSPGLRGILRQPQHF. V and J are TRBV4-1 and TRBJ1-5, with unresolved D. Germline V gene data show CDR1 as MGHRA and CDR2 as YSYEKL. Trimming shortened V by 4 bases and J by 7 bases, and 23 bases separated the two germline ends. This CDR3 has 17 amino acids.

CDR3 sequence: CSARSGARTTFSNQPQHF. In DNA form, the CDR3 reads TGCAGTGCTAGATCGGGAGCGCGGACAACTTTTAGCAATCAGCCCCAGCATTTT. The chain combines TRBV20-1 with TRBJ1-5, with D tentatively TRBD1 (5 bases). The length of the CDR3 is 18 residues. V gave up 2 bases and J gave up 0 bases, with 20 bases separating them. Germline V lookup: CDR1 DFQATT, CDR2 SNEGSKA (reference sequence).

CDR3 loop: CASSLGEPVSPLHF. The CDR3 region has the DNA TGCGCCAGCAGCTTGGGAGAGCCAGTTTCACCCCTCCACTTT. The chain is built from TRBV5-1 and TRBJ1-6, with unresolved D. Germline V CDR1 and CDR2: SGHRS, YFSETQ. The CDR3 sequence is 14 residues long. V was shortened by 0 bases and J by 9 bases, with 10 bases between the two germline ends.

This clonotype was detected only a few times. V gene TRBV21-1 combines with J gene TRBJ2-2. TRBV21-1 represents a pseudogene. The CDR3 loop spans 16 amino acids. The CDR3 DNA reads TGTGCCAGCAGCAAAGGGCAGACGACGAACACCGGGGAGCTGTTTTTT. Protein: CASSKGQTTNTGELFF.

The CDR3 DNA reads as TGCAGTGCTAGTTCTGGACTGAACTATGGCTACACCTTC. It codes for CSASSGLNYGYTF. This chain uses TRBV20-1 with TRBJ1-2; the D is unclear. The V end lost 3 bases, the J end lost 2 bases, and 10 bases lay between the germline ends. CDR3 length: 13 amino acids. Germline V gene sequence: CDR1 DFQATT, CDR2 SNEGSKA (reference sequence).

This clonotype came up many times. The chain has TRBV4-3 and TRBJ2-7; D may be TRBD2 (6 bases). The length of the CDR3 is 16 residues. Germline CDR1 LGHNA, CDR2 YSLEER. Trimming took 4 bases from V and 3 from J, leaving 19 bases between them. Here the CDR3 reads CASSLMKGGSGYEQYF. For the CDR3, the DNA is TGCGCCAGCAGCCTAATGAAGGGCGGTAGCGGCTACGAGCAGTACTTC.

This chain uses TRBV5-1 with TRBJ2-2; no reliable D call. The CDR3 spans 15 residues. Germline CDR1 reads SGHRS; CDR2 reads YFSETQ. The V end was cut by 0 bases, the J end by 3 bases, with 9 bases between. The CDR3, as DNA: TGCGCCAGCAGCTTGGTGGGATTGTACACCGGGGAGCTGTTTTTT. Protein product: CASSLVGLYTGELFF.

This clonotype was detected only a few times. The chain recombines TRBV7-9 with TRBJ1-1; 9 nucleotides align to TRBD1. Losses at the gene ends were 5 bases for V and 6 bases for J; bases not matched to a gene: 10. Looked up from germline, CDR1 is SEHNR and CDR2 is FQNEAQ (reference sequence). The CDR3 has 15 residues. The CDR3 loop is CASSPHRGRGPEAFF. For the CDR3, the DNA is TGTGCCAGCAGCCCACACAGGGGGCGAGGTCCTGAAGCTTTCTTT.

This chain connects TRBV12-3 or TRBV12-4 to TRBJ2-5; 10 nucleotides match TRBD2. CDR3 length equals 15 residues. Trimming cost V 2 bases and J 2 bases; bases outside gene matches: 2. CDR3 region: CASSLSLAGQETQYF. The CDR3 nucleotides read TGTGCCAGCAGTTTATCACTAGCGGGACAAGAGACCCAGTACTTC.